This T cell receptor beta chain was documented in a study of T cells in Graves' hyperthyroidism and ophthalmopathy. Study-wide results and limits: The majority of expanded thyroid clonotypes above 0.001 also appeared in blood.

Germline V gene data show CDR1 as KGHSH and CDR2 as LQKENI. The V and J ends lost 3 bases and 4 bases respectively, with 9 bases between them. This CDR3 spans 13 amino acids. Amplified regions were TCR beta CDR3 sequences from RNA transcripts. HTBI primers drove first-round RT-PCR of the TCR CDR3. MiXCR, applied by TCRdb to the multiplex PCR reads, yields one record per CDR3 protein. The sample yields about 600,000 distinct CDR3 sequences, more than 13% seen once. A few counts support this clonotype. As yet, its antigen is unknown. V usage is TRBV18 and J usage is TRBJ2-5; perhaps TRBD2 as D (6 bases). This sequence was found in a woman under 30 with Graves' ophthalmopathy. Sequences were obtained from blood. The DNA of the CDR3 is TGTGCCAGCTCACCCCTGGAGGGAGAGACCCAGTACTTC. Translated, it gives CASSPLEGETQYF.